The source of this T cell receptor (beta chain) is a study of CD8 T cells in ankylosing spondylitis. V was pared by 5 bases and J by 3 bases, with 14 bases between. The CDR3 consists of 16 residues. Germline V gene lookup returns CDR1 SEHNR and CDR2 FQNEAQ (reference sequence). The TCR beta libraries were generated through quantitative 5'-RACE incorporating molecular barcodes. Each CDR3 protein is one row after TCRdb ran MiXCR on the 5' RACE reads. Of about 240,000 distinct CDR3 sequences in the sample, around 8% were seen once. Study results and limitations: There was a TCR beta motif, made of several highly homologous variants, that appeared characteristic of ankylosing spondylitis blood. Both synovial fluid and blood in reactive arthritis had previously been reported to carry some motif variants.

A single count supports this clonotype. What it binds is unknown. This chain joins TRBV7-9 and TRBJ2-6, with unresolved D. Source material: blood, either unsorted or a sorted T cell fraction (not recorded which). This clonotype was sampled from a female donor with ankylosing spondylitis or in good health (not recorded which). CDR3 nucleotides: TGTGCCAGCAGCCCCTCGCGAGGCCTTGGGGCCAACGTCCTGACTTTC. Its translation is CASSPSRGLGANVLTF.